Shown below are 23 T cell receptor beta chains from a single sample sequenced in a study of cytomegalovirus exposure and HLA in healthy donors. Researchers ran the PCR with 60 Vbeta and 13 Jbeta primers. Profiling relied on immunoSEQ multiplex PCR, and the TCRdb table lists in-frame clones only, not all of them. The sample lists approximately 160,000 clones, 65% to 85% occurring once. The material sequenced was PBMCs. The origin of the receptors is a woman aged 50 to 65 in good health and CMV-seropositive.

With regard to this clone: Other DNA sequences in the sample encode the same CDR3. The chain combines TRBV6-1 with TRBJ1-2; 7 bases match TRBD1. The CDR3 sequence is 13 residues long. Germline-derived CDR1 and CDR2 are MNHNS and SASEGT. With V trimmed by 7 bases and J by 4 bases, 6 bases remained unmatched. Here the CDR3 reads CASKGGGLYGYTF. The CDR3 DNA is TGTGCCAGCAAAGGGGGCGGACTCTATGGCTACACCTTC.

The rearrangement uses TRBV10-3 and TRBJ2-2; no definite D call. V lost 3 bases, J lost 4 bases, and 9 bases lay in between. CDR1 ENHRY and CDR2 SYGVKD come from the germline V gene. The CDR3 has 14 residues. CDR3 coding DNA: TGTGCCATCAGTGATCAGGTCGTCACCGGGGAGCTGTTTTTT. Translation gives CAISDQVVTGELFF.

For the CDR3, the DNA is TGTGCCAACACGACGGACACATCCACGCCCTTGTGCACTGAAGCTTTCTTT. It translates to CANTTDTSTPLCTEAFF. J is TRBJ1-1 and V is TRBV25-1; a weak D match, TRBD1 (5 bases). Germline V gives CDR1 MGHDK, CDR2 SYGVNS. Trimming cost V 10 bases and J 4 bases, with 28 bases left between them. The CDR3 length is 17 residues.

This chain uses TRBV15 with TRBJ2-7; 7 positions agree with TRBD1. The trim removed 5 bases at V and 4 bases at J, leaving 23 bases unmatched. This CDR3 is built from 19 residues. In germline, CDR1 is LNHNV, CDR2 YYDKDF (reference sequence). The CDR3 here is CATSGLSTGTENPSYEQYF. CDR3 coding DNA: TGTGCCACCAGCGGATTGTCGACCGGGACAGAGAATCCATCGTACGAGCAGTACTTC.

This sequence joins TRBV6-5 and TRBJ2-1, with TRBD1 matching over 7 bases. Germline V CDR1 and CDR2: MNHEY, SVGAGI. The ends lost 6 bases at V and 5 bases at J; junction bases unmatched: 10. The CDR3 has 15 residues. CDR3 protein: CASRPLGTAHNEQFF. The DNA of the CDR3 is TGTGCCAGCAGACCTCTGGGGACAGCACACAATGAGCAGTTCTTC.

The chain carries TRBV28 and TRBJ1-4; D possibly corresponds to TRBD1 (6 bases). Trimming pared 7 bases from V and 0 bases from J, leaving 9 bases between. CDR3 length: 14 amino acids. CDR1 is MDHEN, CDR2 SYDVKM, per germline. The CDR3 region is CASKRQATNEKLFF. CDR3 coding DNA: TGTGCCAGCAAAAGACAGGCAACTAATGAAAAACTGTTTTTT.

The chain carries TRBV15 and TRBJ2-5; TRBD1 agrees at 8 bases. The J call may be faulty, since TRBJ2-7 better matches the DNA end. This CDR3 has 14 residues. Per the germline V gene, CDR1 is LNHNV and CDR2 is YYDKDF (reference sequence). Here the CDR3 reads CATSPRTGSYEQYF. CDR3 coding DNA: TGTGCCACCAGCCCCCGGACAGGGTCCTACGAGCAGTACTTC.

This chain links TRBV29-1 with TRBJ2-3; D is ambiguous. V was clipped by 7 bases and J by 4 bases, with 12 bases between them. Germline lookup yields CDR1 SQVTM and CDR2 ANQGSEA. This CDR3 has 12 residues. DNA of the CDR3: TGCAGCGGCGGAGTACGGGCAGATACGCAGTATTTT. It is translated as CSGGVRADTQYF.

In its sample, this clone was seen once. This chain links TRBV27 with TRBJ1-1; no clear D. The germline V gene has CDR1 MNHEY and CDR2 SMNVEV (reference sequence). Trimming removed 2 bases from V and 0 bases from J, with 7 bases in between. CDR3 length: 14 amino acids. The CDR3 spells CASSLARMNTEAFF. The CDR3 coding sequence is TGTGCCAGCAGTTTAGCCAGAATGAACACTGAAGCTTTCTTT.

This clone was observed a single time. V and J are TRBV19 and TRBJ2-2; TRBD1 aligns across 7 bases. V lost 8 bases to trimming and J lost 4 bases; unmatched junction nucleotides: 10. This CDR3 has 15 residues. Looked up from germline, CDR1 is LNHDA and CDR2 is SQIVND (reference sequence). For the CDR3, the DNA is TGTGCCAGTGGCACGTCAAACAGGGGCACCGGGGAGCTGTTTTTT. This encodes CASGTSNRGTGELFF.

Remarks on this clone: The identical CDR3 is also encoded by other nucleotide sequences in the sample. The chain carries TRBV9 and TRBJ2-7; D gene ambiguous. The CDR3 is made up of 15 amino acids. CDR1 and CDR2 (germline): SGDLS, YYNGEE. V gave up 0 bases and J gave up 2 bases, with 12 bases separating them. For the CDR3, the DNA is TGTGCCAGCAGCGTAGGATTGGCAGGTACCTACGAGCAGTACTTC. Encoded protein: CASSVGLAGTYEQYF. Full variable domain (outside the CDR3, taken from reference TRBV9 and TRBJ2-7): DSGVTQTPKHLITATGQRVTLRCSPRSGDLSVYWYQQSLDQGLQFLIQYYNGEERAKGNILERFSAQQFPDLHSELNLSSLELGDSALYFCASSVGLAGTYEQYFGPGTRLTVT.

The chain is built from TRBV5-1 and TRBJ2-5; 9 nucleotides match TRBD1. Germline-derived CDR1 and CDR2 are SGHRS and YFSETQ. The CDR3 is made up of 14 amino acids. With 6 bases clipped from V and 4 bases from J, the junction kept 7 bases outside the gene matches. CDR3 DNA sequence: TGCGCCAGCACCAACACAGGGGGCGGAGAGACCCAGTACTTC. Translated, it gives CASTNTGGGETQYF.

The chain joins TRBV4-2 to TRBJ2-7, with 13 bases lining up with TRBD2. This CDR3 comprises 19 residues. Germline assignment: CDR1 LGHNA and CDR2 YNFKEQ. The ends lost 1 base at V and 2 bases at J; junction bases unmatched: 11. Here the CDR3 reads CASSQVFTGTSGTPYEQYF. In DNA, the CDR3 is TGTGCCAGCAGCCAAGTCTTCACCGGGACTAGCGGGACCCCCTACGAGCAGTACTTC.

The chain carries TRBV14 and TRBJ2-7; D is perhaps TRBD2 (6 bases). The CDR3 extends over 10 amino acids. The germline V gene has CDR1 SGHDN and CDR2 FVKESK. CDR3 region: CASSHPRGNV. The CDR3 nucleotides read TGTGCCAGCAGCCATCCACGCGGGAATGTC.

Only a few counts were recorded for this clone. The chain is built from TRBV29-1 and TRBJ2-2, with D perhaps matching TRBD2 (7 bases). Trimming removed 3 bases from V and 2 bases from J, with 13 bases in between. Looked up from germline, CDR1 is SQVTM and CDR2 is ANQGSEA. The CDR3 sequence is 15 residues long. As DNA, the CDR3 is TGCAGCGTTGAGGGCGGGGGCTATAACACCGGGGAGCTGTTTTTT. Translating gives CSVEGGGYNTGELFF.

The J gene is TRBJ2-7, the V gene TRBV7-9; 8 bases match TRBD2. The J segment lost 3 bases and the V segment lost 5 bases, leaving 12 bases of the junction unmatched. Germline loops: CDR1 SEHNR, CDR2 FQNEAQ (reference sequence). The CDR3 is 16 residues long. CDR3 in DNA: TGTGCCAGCAGCGAGGGGGGACTAGGTACCCGCTACGAGCAGTACTTC. It specifies CASSEGGLGTRYEQYF.

V gene TRBV21-1 combines with J gene TRBJ2-1; the table assigns TRBD1, which was not confirmed against the DNA. TRBV21-1 is a pseudogene segment. The CDR3 has 16 amino acids. The CDR3 spells CASSKEVAGPYNEQFF. In nucleotides, the CDR3 is TGTGCCAGCAGCAAAGAGGTAGCAGGGCCCTACAATGAGCAGTTCTTC.

The CDR3 sequence: CASSQVWGSGTSAYEQYF. DNA of the CDR3: TGCGCCAGCAGCCAAGTCTGGGGATCCGGGACTTCAGCCTACGAGCAGTACTTC. The chain is built from TRBV4-3 and TRBJ2-7, with D possibly matching TRBD2 (6 bases). Trimming pared 1 base from V and 2 bases from J, leaving 21 bases between. This CDR3 is 18 amino acids long. Germline V gene lookup returns CDR1 LGHNA and CDR2 YSLEER.

This clone has only one observation. The chain employs TRBV6-5 and TRBJ2-7, with 10 bases lining up with TRBD2. V dropped 4 bases and J dropped 2; count of bases not matched to a gene: 8. CDR1 MNHEY and CDR2 SVGAGI come from the germline V gene. This CDR3 is 16 amino acids long. In DNA form, the CDR3 reads TGTGCCAGCAGTTCCCCCCCGGGACTAGCGACCTACGAGCAGTACTTC. This sequence encodes CASSSPPGLATYEQYF.

This clone was seen only a few times. In DNA, the CDR3 is TGTGCCAGCAGCAGCCCGGACAGGCGTCCCAACAATGAGCAGTTCTTC. Protein sequence: CASSSPDRRPNNEQFF. The chain is built from TRBV7-9 and TRBJ2-1, with TRBD1 matching 7 bases. Germline loops: CDR1 SEHNR, CDR2 FQNEAQ (reference sequence). V dropped 5 bases and J dropped 5; count of bases not matched to a gene: 12. CDR3 size: 16 residues.

V and J are TRBV4-3 and TRBJ1-2; TRBD1 matches at 7 bases. V lost 0 bases, J lost 5 bases, and 12 bases stayed unmatched. This CDR3 spans 17 amino acids. CDR1 is LGHNA and CDR2 is YSLEER in the germline V gene. The CDR3 sequence is CASSQDLGTRGQYGYTF. Here the CDR3 DNA reads TGCGCCAGCAGCCAAGATCTTGGGACAAGGGGGCAATATGGCTACACCTTC.

The V call is TRBV18, the J call TRBJ2-7; tentative D call: TRBD1 (6 bases). The CDR3 is 16 amino acids. Trimming shortened V by 6 bases and J by 0 bases, and 18 bases separated the two germline ends. Germline CDR1 reads KGHSH; CDR2 reads LQKENI. The CDR3 region is CASSHRQVPSSYEQYF. The CDR3 DNA sequence: TGTGCCAGCTCTCATCGACAGGTTCCTAGCTCCTACGAGCAGTACTTC.

The CDR3 reads CASSSRLAGGGNEQFF. In nucleotides, the CDR3 is TGTGCCAGCAGCTCTCGACTAGCGGGAGGTGGGAATGAGCAGTTCTTC. The chain employs TRBV7-3 and TRBJ2-1, with 13 bases identical to TRBD2. Looked up from germline, CDR1 is SGHTA and CDR2 is FQGTGA. The junction had 7 bases not matched to a gene; V was cut back by 4 bases and J by 7 bases. This CDR3 contains 16 residues.